This TCR beta chain was sequenced for a study of regulatory T cells in long-lasting Graves disease. This CDR3 region has 16 residues. V was clipped by 4 bases and J by 8 bases, with 21 bases between them. CDR1 MGHRA and CDR2 YSYEKL come from the germline V gene. Arm-PCR of CDR3 regions and iRepertoire HTBI primers were used to build TCR beta libraries. From the multiplex PCR reads, TCRdb called clonotypes with MiXCR, one entry per CDR3 protein. The sample yields about 530,000 distinct CDR3 sequences, more than 15% seen once. The time point is: newly diagnosed GD, antithyroid drugs for less than 3 months. The TCR library was made from RNA extracted from PBMCs. These data were likewise used in another study, on T cells in Graves' hyperthyroidism and ophthalmopathy. That work adds: Diagnoses were made from clinical symptoms, serum measures (thyroxine and TRAb), thyroid ultrasound and orbital computed tomography.

The chain recombines TRBV4-1 with TRBJ2-1, with a weak D call TRBD2 (6 bases). The sequencing used peripheral blood mononuclear cells (PBMCs), collected at new diagnosis, from a patient treated with antithyroid drugs. This clonotype was sampled from a middle-aged woman with Graves disease. The CDR3 coding sequence is TGCGCCAGCAGCCCGTTTTCAGACGGGGGTAACGATGAGCAGTTCTTC. Amino acids: CASSPFSDGGNDEQFF.